This TCR beta chain was profiled in a study of low-dose radiotherapy and immunotherapy resistance in tumors. First-strand cDNA used TRAV- and TRBV-specific primers, covering alpha and beta chains. TCRs were amplified for roughly 20 PCR cycles with a constant-region primer and V-primer adapter. One entry per CDR3 protein results from TCRdb running MiXCR on the reads. The repertoire has tens of thousands of distinct CDR3 sequences, more than 25% of them found once; the top ten carry around 6.7%. J lost 1 base, V lost 6 bases, and 3 bases had no gene match. The germline V gene encodes CDR1 KGHDR and CDR2 SFDVKD. The CDR3 consists of 14 residues. As for time point: before trial treatment. This clonotype was detected ten times or more.

This TCR derives from a male donor with rectosigmoid adenocarcinoma. Sequenced material: PBMCs, taken before treatment. The chain employs TRBV24-1 and TRBJ2-7; TRBD2 matches at 9 bases. CDR3 sequence: CATSHSGSSYEQYF. The CDR3, as DNA: TGTGCCACCAGTCATAGCGGGAGTTCCTACGAGCAGTACTTC.